This T cell receptor (beta chain) is drawn from a study of blood T cell repertoires in COVID-19. At the level of the study: Italy, Spain and the United States were the sources of the convalescent and acute COVID-19 samples. PBMCs, B-cell-depleted T cells, or T cells were the source of the cDNA or gDNA that made up the material.

How the authors handled the data: Nucleated cell counts were estimated from reference gene primer amplification. Some clones are missing from TCRdb's copy, which holds only in-frame ones; the method was immunoSEQ multiplex PCR. V and J calls and clone size are copied from that table; D and trimming were computed from the DNA. The repertoire holds around 99,000 clones, with less than 85% as singletons. The CDR3 runs 14 residues. Germline V gene sequence: CDR1 SGHRS, CDR2 YFSETQ. The V and J ends lost 0 bases and 4 bases, in that order; junction bases with no gene match: 0. The sequenced material came from peripheral blood. This rearrangement joins TRBV5-1 to TRBJ2-3, with 9 positions matching TRBD2. This clonotype was sampled from a woman in her sixties with acute or convalescent COVID-19. As DNA, the CDR3 is TGCGCCAGCAGCTTGGAGCGGGGGGCAGATACGCAGTATTTT. Residues: CASSLERGADTQYF.